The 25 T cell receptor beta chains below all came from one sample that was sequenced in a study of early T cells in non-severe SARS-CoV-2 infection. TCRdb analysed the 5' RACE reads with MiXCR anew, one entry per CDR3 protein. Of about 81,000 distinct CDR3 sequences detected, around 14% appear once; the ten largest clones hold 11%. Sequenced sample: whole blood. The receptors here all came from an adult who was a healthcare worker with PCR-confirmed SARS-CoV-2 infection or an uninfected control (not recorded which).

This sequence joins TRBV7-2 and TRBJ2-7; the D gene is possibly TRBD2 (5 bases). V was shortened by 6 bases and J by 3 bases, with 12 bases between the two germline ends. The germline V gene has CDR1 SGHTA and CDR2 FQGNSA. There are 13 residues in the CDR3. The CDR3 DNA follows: TGTGCCAGCAGTAACGGGGTGAACTACGAGCAGTACTTC. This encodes CASSNGVNYEQYF. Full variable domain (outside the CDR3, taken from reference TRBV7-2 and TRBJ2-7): GAGVSQSPSNKVTEKGKDVELRCDPISGHTALYWYRQSLGQGLEFLIYFQGNSAPDKSGLPSDRFSAERTGGSVSTLTIQRTQQEDSAVYLCASSNGVNYEQYFGPGTRLTVT.

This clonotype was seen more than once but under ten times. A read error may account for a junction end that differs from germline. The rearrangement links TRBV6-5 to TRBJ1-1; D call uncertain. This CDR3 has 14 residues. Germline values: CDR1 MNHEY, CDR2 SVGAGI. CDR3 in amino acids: CASKGGWSNTEVFF. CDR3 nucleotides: TGTGCCAGCAAAGGAGGTTGGTCCAACACTGAAGTTTTCTTT.

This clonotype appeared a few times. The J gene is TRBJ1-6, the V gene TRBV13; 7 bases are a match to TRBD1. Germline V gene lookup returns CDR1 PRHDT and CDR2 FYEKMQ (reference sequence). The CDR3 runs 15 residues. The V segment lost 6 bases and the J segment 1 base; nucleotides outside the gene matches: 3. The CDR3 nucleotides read TGTGCCAGCAGGCCGACAGGGTCCTATAATTCACCCCTCCACTTT. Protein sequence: CASRPTGSYNSPLHF. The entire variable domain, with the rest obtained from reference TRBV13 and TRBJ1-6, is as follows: AAGVIQSPRHLIKEKRETATLKCYPIPRHDTVYWYQQGPGQDPQFLISFYEKMQSDKGSIPDRFSAQQFSDYHSELNMSSLELGDSALYFCASRPTGSYNSPLHFGNGTRLTVT.

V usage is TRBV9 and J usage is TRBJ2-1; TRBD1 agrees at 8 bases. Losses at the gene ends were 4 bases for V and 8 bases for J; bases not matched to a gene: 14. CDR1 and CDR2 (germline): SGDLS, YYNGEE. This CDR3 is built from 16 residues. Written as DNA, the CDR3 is TGTGCCAGCAGCTCCCACCGGCAGGGGGCTAGCGATGAGCAGTTCTTC. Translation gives CASSSHRQGASDEQFF.

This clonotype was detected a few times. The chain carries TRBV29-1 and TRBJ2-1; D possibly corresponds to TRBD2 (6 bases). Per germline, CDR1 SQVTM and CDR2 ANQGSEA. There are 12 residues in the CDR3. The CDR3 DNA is TGCACCGGCGGGGAGACGAGAGGTGAGCAGTTCTTC. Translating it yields CTGGETRGEQFF.

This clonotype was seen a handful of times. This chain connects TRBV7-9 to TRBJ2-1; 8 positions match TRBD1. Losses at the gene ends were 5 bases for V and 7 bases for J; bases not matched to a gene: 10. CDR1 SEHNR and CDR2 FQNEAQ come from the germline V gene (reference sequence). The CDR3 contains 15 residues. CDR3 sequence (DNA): TGTGCCAGCAGCCCTGGACAGGGACGGCCAAATGAGCAGTTCTTC. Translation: CASSPGQGRPNEQFF.

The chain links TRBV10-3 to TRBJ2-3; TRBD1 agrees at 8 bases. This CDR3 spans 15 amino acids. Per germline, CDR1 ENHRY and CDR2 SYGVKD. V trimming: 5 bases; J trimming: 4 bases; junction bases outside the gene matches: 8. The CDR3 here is CAISLTGAMADTQYF. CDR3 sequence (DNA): TGTGCCATCAGTCTGACAGGGGCGATGGCAGATACGCAGTATTTT.

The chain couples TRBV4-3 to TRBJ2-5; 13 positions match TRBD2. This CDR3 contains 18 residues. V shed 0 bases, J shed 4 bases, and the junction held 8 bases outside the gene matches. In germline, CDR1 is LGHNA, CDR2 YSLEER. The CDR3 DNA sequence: TGCGCCAGCAGCCAAGATCGAAGGACTAGCGGGGGCCCAGAGACCCAGTACTTC. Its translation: CASSQDRRTSGGPETQYF.

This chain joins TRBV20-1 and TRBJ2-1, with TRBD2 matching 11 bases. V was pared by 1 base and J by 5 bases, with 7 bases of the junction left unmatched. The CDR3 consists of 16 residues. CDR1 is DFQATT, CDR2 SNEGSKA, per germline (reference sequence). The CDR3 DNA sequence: TGCAGTGCTAGAGGAATCCGTAGCGGGGGGGACAATGAGCAGTTCTTC. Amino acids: CSARGIRSGGDNEQFF.

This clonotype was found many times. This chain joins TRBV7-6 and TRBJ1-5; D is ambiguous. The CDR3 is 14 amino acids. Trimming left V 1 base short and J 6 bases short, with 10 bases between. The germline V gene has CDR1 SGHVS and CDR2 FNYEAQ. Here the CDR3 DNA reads TGTGCCAGCAGCTTAGGGAGGGCAGGTCAGCCCCAGCATTTT. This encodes CASSLGRAGQPQHF.

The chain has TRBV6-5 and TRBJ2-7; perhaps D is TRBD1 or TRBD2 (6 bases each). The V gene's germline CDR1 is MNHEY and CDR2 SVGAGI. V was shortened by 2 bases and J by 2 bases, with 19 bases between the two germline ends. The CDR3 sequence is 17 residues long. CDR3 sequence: CASSYTPDSGGTYEQYF. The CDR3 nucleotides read TGTGCCAGCAGTTACACACCGGACAGTGGAGGGACCTACGAGCAGTACTTC.

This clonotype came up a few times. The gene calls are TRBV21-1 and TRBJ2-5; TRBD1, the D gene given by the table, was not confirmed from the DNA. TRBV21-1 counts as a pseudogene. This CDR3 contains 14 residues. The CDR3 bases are TGTGCCAGCAAAGGGTACGAGGGGCAAGAGACCCAGTACTTC. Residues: CASKGYEGQETQYF.

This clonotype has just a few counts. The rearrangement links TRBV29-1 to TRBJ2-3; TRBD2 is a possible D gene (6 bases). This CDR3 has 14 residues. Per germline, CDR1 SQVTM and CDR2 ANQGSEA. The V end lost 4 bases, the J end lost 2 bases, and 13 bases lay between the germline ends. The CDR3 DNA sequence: TGCAGCGTTGCATTGGCTAGCGACACAGATACGCAGTATTTT. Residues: CSVALASDTDTQYF.

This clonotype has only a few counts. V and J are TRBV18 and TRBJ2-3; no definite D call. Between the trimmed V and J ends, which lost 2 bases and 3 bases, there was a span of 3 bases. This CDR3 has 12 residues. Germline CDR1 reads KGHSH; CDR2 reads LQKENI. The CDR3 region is CASSPGTDTQYF. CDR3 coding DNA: TGTGCCAGCTCACCAGGAACAGATACGCAGTATTTT.

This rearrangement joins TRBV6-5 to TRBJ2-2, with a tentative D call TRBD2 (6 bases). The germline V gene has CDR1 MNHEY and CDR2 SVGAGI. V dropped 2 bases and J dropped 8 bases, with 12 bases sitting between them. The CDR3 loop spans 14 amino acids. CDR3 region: CASSYTRREGELFF. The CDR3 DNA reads TGTGCCAGCAGTTACACAAGGAGGGAAGGGGAGCTGTTTTTT.

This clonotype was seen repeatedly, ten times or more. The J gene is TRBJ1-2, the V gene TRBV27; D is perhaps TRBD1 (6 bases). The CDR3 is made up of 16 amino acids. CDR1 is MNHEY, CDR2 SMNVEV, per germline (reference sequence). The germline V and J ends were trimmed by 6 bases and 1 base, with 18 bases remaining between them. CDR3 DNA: TGTGCCAGCAGAACGCGCACAGGGACCTATAACTATGGCTACACCTTC. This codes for CASRTRTGTYNYGYTF.

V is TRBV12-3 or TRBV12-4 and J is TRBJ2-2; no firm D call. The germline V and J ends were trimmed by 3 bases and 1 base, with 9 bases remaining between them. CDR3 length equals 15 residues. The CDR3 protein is CASSLAGLNTGELFF. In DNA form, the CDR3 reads TGTGCCAGCAGTTTGGCAGGCCTGAACACCGGGGAGCTGTTTTTT.

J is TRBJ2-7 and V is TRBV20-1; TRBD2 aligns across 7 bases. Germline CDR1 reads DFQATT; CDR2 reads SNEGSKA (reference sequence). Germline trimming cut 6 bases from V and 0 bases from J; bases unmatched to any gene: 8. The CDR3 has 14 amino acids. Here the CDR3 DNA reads TGCAGTGCGCCGTTGCGGGGGACCTCCTACGAGCAGTACTTC. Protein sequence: CSAPLRGTSYEQYF.

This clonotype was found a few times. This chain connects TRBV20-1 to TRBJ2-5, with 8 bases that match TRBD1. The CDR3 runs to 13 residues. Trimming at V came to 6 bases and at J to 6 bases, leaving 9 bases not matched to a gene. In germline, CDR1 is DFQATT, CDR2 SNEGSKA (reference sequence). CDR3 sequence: CSATTGELKTQYF. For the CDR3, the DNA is TGCAGTGCCACGACAGGGGAGTTGAAGACCCAGTACTTC.

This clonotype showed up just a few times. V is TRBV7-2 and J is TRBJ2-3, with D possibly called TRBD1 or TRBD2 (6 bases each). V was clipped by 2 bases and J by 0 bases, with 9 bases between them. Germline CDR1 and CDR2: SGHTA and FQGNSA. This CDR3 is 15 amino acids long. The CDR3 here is CASSLRGLSTDTQYF. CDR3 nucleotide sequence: TGTGCCAGCAGCTTACGGGGGCTTAGCACAGATACGCAGTATTTT.

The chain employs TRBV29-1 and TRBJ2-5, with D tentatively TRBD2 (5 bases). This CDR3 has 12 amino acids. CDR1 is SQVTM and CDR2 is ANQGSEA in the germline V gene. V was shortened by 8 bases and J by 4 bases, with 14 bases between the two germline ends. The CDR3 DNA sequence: TGCAGCTCACGAGGGTTGGGAGAGACCCAGTACTTC. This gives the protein CSSRGLGETQYF.

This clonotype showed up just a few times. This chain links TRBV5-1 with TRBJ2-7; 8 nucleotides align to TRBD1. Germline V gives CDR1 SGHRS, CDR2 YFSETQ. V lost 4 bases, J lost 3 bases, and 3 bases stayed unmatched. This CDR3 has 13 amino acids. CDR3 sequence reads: CASSPDRVYEQYF. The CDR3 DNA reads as TGCGCCAGCAGCCCGGACAGGGTCTACGAGCAGTACTTC.

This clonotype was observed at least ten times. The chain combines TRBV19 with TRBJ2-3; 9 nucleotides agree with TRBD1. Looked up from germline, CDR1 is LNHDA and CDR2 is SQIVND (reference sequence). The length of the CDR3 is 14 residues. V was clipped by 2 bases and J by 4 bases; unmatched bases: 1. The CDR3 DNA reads TGTGCCAGTAGTATACGACAGGGGGCAGATACGCAGTATTTT. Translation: CASSIRQGADTQYF. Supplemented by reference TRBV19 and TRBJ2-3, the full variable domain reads DGGITQSPKYLFRKEGQNVTLSCEQNLNHDAMYWYRQDPGQGLRLIYYSQIVNDFQKGDIAEGYSVSREKKESFPLTVTSAQKNPTAFYLCASSIRQGADTQYFGPGTRLTVL.

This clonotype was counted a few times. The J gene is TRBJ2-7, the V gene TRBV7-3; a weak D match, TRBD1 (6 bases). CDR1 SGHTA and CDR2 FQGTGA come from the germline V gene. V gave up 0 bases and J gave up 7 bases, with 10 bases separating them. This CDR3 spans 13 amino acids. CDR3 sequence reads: CASSLTQGGEQYF. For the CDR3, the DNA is TGTGCCAGCAGCTTAACACAGGGTGGAGAGCAGTACTTC. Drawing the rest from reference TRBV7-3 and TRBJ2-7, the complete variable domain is GAGVSQTPSNKVTEKGKYVELRCDPISGHTALYWYRQSLGQGPEFLIYFQGTGAADDSGLPNDRFFAVRPEGSVSTLKIQRTERGDSAVYLCASSLTQGGEQYFGPGTRLTVT.

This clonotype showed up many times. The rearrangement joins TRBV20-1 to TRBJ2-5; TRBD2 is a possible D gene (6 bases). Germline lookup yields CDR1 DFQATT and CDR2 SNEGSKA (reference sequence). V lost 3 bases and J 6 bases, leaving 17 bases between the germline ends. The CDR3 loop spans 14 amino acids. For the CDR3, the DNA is TGCAGTGCTAGCCGGGACTCCGCCGGGAAGACCCAGTACTTC. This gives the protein CSASRDSAGKTQYF.